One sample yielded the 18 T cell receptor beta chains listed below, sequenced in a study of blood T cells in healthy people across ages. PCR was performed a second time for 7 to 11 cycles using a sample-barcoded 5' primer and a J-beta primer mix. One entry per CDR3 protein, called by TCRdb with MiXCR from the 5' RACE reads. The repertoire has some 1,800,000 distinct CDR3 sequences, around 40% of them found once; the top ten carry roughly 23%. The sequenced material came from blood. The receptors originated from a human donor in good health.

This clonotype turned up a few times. CDR3 region: CSAARDRSYEQYF. The CDR3 DNA reads as TGCAGCGCAGCTAGGGACAGAAGCTACGAGCAGTACTTC. The J gene is TRBJ2-7, the V gene TRBV29-1, with 7 bases fitting TRBD1. The CDR3 length is 13 residues. Germline V CDR1 and CDR2: SQVTM, ANQGSEA. V lost 7 bases and J lost 3; bases outside the gene matches: 9.

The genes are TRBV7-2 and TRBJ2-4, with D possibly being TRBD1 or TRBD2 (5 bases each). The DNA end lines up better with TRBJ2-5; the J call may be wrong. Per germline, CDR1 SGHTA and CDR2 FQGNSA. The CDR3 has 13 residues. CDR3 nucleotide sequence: TGTACCAGCAGCTTTAATGAGGGGGAGACCCAGTACTTC. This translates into CTSSFNEGETQYF.

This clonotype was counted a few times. DNA for the CDR3: TGCAGCGTGCCTCCGGGACAGGGAGACTATGGCTACACCTTC. It encodes CSVPPGQGDYGYTF. This chain joins TRBV29-1 and TRBJ1-2, with 9 bases matching TRBD1. The CDR3 totals 14 residues. After removal of 6 bases from V and 3 bases from J, the junction contained 8 bases not matched to a gene. In germline, CDR1 is SQVTM, CDR2 ANQGSEA.

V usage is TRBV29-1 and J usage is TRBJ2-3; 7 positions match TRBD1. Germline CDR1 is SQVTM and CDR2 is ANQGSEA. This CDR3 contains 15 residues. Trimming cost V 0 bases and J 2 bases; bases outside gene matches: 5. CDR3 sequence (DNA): TGCAGCGTTGAAGATCTAGAGGGGGCCACAGATACGCAGTATTTT. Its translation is CSVEDLEGATDTQYF.

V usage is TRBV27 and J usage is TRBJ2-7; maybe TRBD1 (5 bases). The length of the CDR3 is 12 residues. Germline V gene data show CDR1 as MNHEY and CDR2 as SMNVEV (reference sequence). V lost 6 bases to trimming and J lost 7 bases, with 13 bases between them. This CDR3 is CASRGVINEQYF. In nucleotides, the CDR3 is TGTGCCAGCAGAGGGGTGATTAATGAGCAGTACTTC.

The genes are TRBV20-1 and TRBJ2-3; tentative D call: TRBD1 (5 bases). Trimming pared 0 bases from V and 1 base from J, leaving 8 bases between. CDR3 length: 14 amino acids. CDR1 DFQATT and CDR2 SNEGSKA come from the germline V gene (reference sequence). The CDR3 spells CSAREGEGTDTQYF. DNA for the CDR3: TGCAGTGCTAGAGAAGGGGAAGGCACAGATACGCAGTATTTT.

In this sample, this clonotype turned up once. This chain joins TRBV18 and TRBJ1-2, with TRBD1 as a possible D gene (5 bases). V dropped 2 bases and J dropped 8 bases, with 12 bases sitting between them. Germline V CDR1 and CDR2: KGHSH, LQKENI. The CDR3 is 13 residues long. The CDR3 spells CASSPIRDEGYTF. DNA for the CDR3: TGTGCCAGCTCACCAATCAGGGATGAGGGCTACACCTTC.

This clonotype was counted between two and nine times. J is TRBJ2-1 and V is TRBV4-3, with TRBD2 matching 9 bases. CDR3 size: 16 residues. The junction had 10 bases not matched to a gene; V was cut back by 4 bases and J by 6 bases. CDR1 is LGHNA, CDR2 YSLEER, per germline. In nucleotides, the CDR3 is TGCGCCAGCAGCCCCCGATGGAGCGGGGGGCCCAATGAGCAGTTCTTC. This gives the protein CASSPRWSGGPNEQFF.

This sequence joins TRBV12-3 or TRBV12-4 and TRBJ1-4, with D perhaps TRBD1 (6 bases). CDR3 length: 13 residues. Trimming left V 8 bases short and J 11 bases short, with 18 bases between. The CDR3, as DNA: TGTGCCAGCTCGCGGGCGGCGCAGGGGAAACTGTTTTTT. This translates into CASSRAAQGKLFF.

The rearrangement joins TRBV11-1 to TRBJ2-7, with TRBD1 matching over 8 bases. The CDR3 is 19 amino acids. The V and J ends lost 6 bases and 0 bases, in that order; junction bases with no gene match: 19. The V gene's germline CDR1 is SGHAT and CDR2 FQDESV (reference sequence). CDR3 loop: CASRPDPGQVISFSYEQYF. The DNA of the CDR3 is TGTGCCAGCAGGCCCGATCCGGGACAGGTCATCTCTTTCTCCTACGAGCAGTACTTC.

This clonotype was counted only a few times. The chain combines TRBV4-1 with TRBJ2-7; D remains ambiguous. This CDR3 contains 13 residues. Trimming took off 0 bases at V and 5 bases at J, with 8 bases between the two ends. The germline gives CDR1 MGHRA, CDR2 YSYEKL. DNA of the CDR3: TGCGCCAGCAGCCAAGATTGGGGTCACGAGCAGTACTTC. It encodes CASSQDWGHEQYF.

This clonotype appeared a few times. CDR3 in amino acids: CASSFGGRILNGYTF. CDR3 sequence (DNA): TGTGCCAGCAGCTTCGGGGGAAGGATCCTCAATGGCTACACCTTC. The V and J genes are TRBV7-2 and TRBJ1-2; perhaps TRBD1 as D (5 bases). Between the trimmed V and J ends, which lost 3 bases and 6 bases, there was a span of 17 bases. CDR3 size: 15 residues. Germline lookup yields CDR1 SGHTA and CDR2 FQGNSA.

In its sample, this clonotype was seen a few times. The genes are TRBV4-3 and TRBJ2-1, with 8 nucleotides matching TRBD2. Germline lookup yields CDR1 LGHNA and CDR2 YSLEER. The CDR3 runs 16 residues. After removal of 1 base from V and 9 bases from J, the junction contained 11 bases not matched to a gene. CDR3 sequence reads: CASSQAISSGGSEQFF. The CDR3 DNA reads TGCGCCAGCAGCCAAGCGATCTCAAGCGGGGGTAGTGAGCAGTTCTTC.

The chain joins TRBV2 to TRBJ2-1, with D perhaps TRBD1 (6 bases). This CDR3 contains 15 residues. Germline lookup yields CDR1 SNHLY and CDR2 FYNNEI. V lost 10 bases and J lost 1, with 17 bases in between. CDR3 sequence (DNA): TGTGCCACGAGAAGTGGGACATCTTCCTACAATGAGCAGTTCTTC. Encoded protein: CATRSGTSSYNEQFF.

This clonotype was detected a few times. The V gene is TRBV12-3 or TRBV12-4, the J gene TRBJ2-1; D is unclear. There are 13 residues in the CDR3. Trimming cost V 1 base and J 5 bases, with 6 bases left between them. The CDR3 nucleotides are TGTGCCAGCAGTTTAGTCTCTAACAATGAGCAGTTCTTC. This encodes CASSLVSNNEQFF.

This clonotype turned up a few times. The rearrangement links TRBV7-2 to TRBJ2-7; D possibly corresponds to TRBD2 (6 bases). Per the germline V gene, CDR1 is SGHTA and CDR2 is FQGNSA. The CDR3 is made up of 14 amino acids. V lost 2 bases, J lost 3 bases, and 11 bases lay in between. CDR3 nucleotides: TGTGCCAGCAGCTTACAGGAGGGAGGCTACGAGCAGTACTTC. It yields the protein CASSLQEGGYEQYF.

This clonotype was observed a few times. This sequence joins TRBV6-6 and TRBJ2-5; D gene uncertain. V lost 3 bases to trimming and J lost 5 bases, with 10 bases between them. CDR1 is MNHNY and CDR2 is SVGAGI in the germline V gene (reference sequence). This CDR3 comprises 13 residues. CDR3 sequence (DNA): TGTGCCAGCAGTTATCTACCGTCCGAGACCCAGTACTTC. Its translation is CASSYLPSETQYF.

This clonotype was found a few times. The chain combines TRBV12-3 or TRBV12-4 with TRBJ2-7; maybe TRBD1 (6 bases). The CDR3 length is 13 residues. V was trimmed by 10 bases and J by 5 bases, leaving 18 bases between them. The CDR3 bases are TGTGCCACCCAGGACAGAAATTACGACGAGCAGTACTTC. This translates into CATQDRNYDEQYF.